This TCR beta chain was recorded in a study of shared clonotypes between healthy human individuals. Whole-study results and caveats: Incompleteness in sorted-subset sequencing, despite large depth, was shown by rarefaction.

Worth noting for this clone: What it binds is unknown.

Libraries were prepared by immunoSEQ multiplex PCR; TCRdb keeps only in-frame clonotypes and omits some of them. The sample includes roughly 320,000 clones, over 75% of them seen just once. CDR3 length equals 18 residues. CDR1 and CDR2 (germline): MDHEN, SYDVKM. J was trimmed by 1 base and V by 6 bases; bases with no gene match: 15. Source material: memory CD8+ T cells sorted from blood. Described subset: CD45RO+ cells pooled with CCR7-negative TemRA cells. This chain links TRBV28 with TRBJ2-7, with 10 positions matching TRBD1. The receptor's source is a man aged 18 to 30 in good health. CDR3 sequence reads: CASSPTFGWGQGSYEQYF. DNA of the CDR3: TGTGCCAGCAGCCCAACATTTGGATGGGGACAGGGGTCCTACGAGCAGTACTTC.